This T cell receptor beta chain was obtained from a study of tumor-infiltrating lymphocytes in primary liver carcinoma. Germline-derived CDR1 and CDR2 are MNHNS and SASEGT. This CDR3 contains 13 residues. Co-extracting RNA and DNA was done with roughly 17-33 mg of unsorted bulk tissue as input. TCR beta cDNA was reverse-transcribed from about 0.45 ug of total RNA. The reaction used a constant-region primer and ProtoScript II reverse transcriptase. A slightly modified ARM-PCR protocol with three nested multiplex PCR rounds produced these TCR beta libraries. TRBV1-TRBV30 forward and Cbeta reverse primers drove the first two roughly 10-cycle rounds. One entry per CDR3 protein results from TCRdb running MiXCR on the multiplex PCR reads. This sample yields 90,000 to 150,000 distinct CDR3 sequences, of which 50% to 70% are seen a single time; roughly 9% belongs to the top ten. Points on this clonotype: The junction departs from the called germline gene at one end, perhaps through a read error.

Sample: liver tumor tissue from sampling region 1. Noted subset: tumor region T1, superior pole. The chain uses TRBV6-1 and TRBJ1-1; maybe TRBD1 (5 bases). The sequence derives from a woman aged 55-75 years with primary liver carcinoma and hepatitis B virus infection. The CDR3: CASGVRENTEVFF. The CDR3 region has the DNA TGTGCCAGCGGTGTCAGGGAGAACACTGAAGTTTTCTTT.